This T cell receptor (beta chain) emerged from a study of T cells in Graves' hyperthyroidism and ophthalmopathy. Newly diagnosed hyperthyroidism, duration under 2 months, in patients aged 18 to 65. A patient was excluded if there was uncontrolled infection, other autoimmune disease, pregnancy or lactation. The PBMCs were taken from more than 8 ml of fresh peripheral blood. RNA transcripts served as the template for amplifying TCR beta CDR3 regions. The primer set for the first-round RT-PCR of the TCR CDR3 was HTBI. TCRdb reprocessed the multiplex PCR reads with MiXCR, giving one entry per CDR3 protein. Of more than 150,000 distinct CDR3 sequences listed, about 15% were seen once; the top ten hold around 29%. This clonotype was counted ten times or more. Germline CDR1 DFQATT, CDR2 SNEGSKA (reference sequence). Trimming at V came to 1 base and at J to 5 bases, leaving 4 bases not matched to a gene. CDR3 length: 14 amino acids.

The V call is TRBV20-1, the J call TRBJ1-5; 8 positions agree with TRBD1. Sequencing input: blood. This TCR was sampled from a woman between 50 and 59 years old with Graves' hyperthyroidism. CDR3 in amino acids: CSARVPRGHQPQHF. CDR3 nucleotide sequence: TGCAGTGCTAGAGTGCCCAGGGGGCATCAGCCCCAGCATTTT.